This T cell receptor beta chain was identified during a study of T cells after yellow fever vaccination. Overall study findings and caveats: FACS-sorted repertoires could harbor abundant contaminating bulk-population clonotypes.

Note on this clonotype: What it binds is unknown.

The V end lost 5 bases, the J end lost 8 bases, and 11 bases lay between the germline ends. CDR1 is SGHTA and CDR2 is FQGNSA in the germline V gene. This CDR3 comprises 12 residues. In TCRdb, the 5' RACE reads were re-called with MiXCR into one record per CDR3 protein. The sample lists around 250,000 distinct CDR3 sequences, 6.5% to 8.5% seen once, with roughly 0.9% in the top ten. The clonotype originates from a man aged 30 to 45 who received the YFV17D yellow fever vaccine. The chain couples TRBV7-2 to TRBJ2-3; no reliable D call. The material was CD4+ T cells sorted from PBMCs, obtained 15 days after the yellow fever booster vaccination. CDR3 nucleotide sequence: TGTGCCAGCAGCCTATCTCGGGCTACGCAGTATTTT. It is translated as CASSLSRATQYF. Full variable domain (outside the CDR3, taken from reference TRBV7-2 and TRBJ2-3): GAGVSQSPSNKVTEKGKDVELRCDPISGHTALYWYRQSLGQGLEFLIYFQGNSAPDKSGLPSDRFSAERTGGSVSTLTIQRTQQEDSAVYLCASSLSRATQYFGPGTRLTVL.